The 9 T cell receptor beta chains in this list originate from one sample, sequenced in a study of cytomegalovirus exposure and HLA in healthy donors. PCR was performed using 60 Vbeta and 13 Jbeta primers. TCRdb's table, derived via immunoSEQ multiplex PCR, lists solely in-frame clones and lacks some. Altogether approximately 200,000 clones are present, approximately 80% being singletons, with the ten largest covering about 0.23%. What was sequenced was PBMCs. The receptors were gathered from a girl aged 2 to 9 in good health and CMV-seronegative.

The rearrangement links TRBV10-1 to TRBJ2-7, with 11 bases aligning to TRBD1. The trim removed 4 bases at V and 3 bases at J, leaving 2 bases unmatched. Germline CDR1 reads WNHNN; CDR2 reads SYGVQD (reference sequence). CDR3 length equals 14 residues. DNA for the CDR3: TGCGCCAGCAGTGGGGGGACAGGGGGCTACGAGCAGTACTTC. It codes for CASSGGTGGYEQYF.

The chain employs TRBV29-1 and TRBJ2-1; TRBD2 matches at 14 bases. V was clipped by 7 bases and J by 12 bases; unmatched bases: 8. Germline CDR1 reads SQVTM; CDR2 reads ANQGSEA. The CDR3 covers 13 residues. This chain's CDR3 is CSAGTSGSLAQFF. CDR3 coding DNA: TGCAGCGCTGGGACTAGCGGGAGTCTTGCGCAGTTCTTC.

The rearrangement joins TRBV10-3 to TRBJ2-3; tentatively, D is TRBD1 (6 bases). Deletions cut 11 bases from V and 1 base from J, with 16 bases between. The CDR3 totals 14 residues. Germline V gene lookup returns CDR1 ENHRY and CDR2 SYGVKD. The CDR3 reads CAVDPGVRTDTQYF. In DNA form, the CDR3 reads TGTGCCGTCGATCCAGGGGTTCGCACAGATACGCAGTATTTT.

This clone was detected once. V gene TRBV6-4 combines with J gene TRBJ2-1; maybe TRBD1 (5 bases). V was trimmed by 2 bases and J by 5 bases, leaving 19 bases between them. Germline assignment: CDR1 MRHNA and CDR2 SNTAGT. This CDR3 has 17 residues. Written as DNA, the CDR3 is TGTGCCAGCAGTGACAGGTCGGACACCAACGTAAACAATGAGCAGTTCTTC. Translated, it gives CASSDRSDTNVNNEQFF.

The rearrangement links TRBV4-2 to TRBJ2-5; 11 bases agree with TRBD2. Germline values: CDR1 LGHNA, CDR2 YNFKEQ. Germline trimming cut 5 bases from V and 0 bases from J; bases unmatched to any gene: 2. The CDR3 is 15 amino acids. The CDR3 DNA sequence: TGTGCCAGCAGCAGACTAGCGGGGAACCAAGAGACCCAGTACTTC. It is translated as CASSRLAGNQETQYF.

For this clone: One end of the junction does not line up with germline, which may come from a read error. CDR3 region: CASSYAEAQYF. The CDR3 DNA is TGTGCCAGCAGTTACGCAGAGGCCCAGTACTTC. The chain uses TRBV6-5 and TRBJ2-5; D ambiguous. CDR3 size: 11 residues. CDR1 and CDR2 from the germline V gene are MNHEY and SVGAGI.

The chain joins TRBV19 to TRBJ2-3; tentative D call: TRBD2 (6 bases). The CDR3 sequence is 15 residues long. From germline, CDR1 is LNHDA and CDR2 SQIVND (reference sequence). V gave up 1 base and J gave up 3 bases, with 11 bases separating them. CDR3 DNA: TGTGCCAGTAGTATAGTGGGGGGACCGACAGATACGCAGTATTTT. Residues: CASSIVGGPTDTQYF.

This clone has more than one count but fewer than ten. The gene calls are TRBV19 and TRBJ2-3; 9 nucleotides match TRBD1. Germline V gives CDR1 LNHDA, CDR2 SQIVND (reference sequence). This CDR3 is 22 amino acids long. The ends lost 4 bases at V and 2 bases at J; junction bases unmatched: 25. CDR3 in amino acids: CASSNSRLQWTGDALVTDTQYF. As DNA, the CDR3 is TGTGCCAGTAGTAACTCACGGCTGCAGTGGACAGGGGATGCGCTCGTCACAGATACGCAGTATTTT.

The chain has TRBV7-6 and TRBJ1-4, with D possibly being TRBD1 (5 bases). The germline V and J ends were trimmed by 5 bases and 5 bases, with 9 bases remaining between them. Germline CDR1 is SGHVS and CDR2 is FNYEAQ. This CDR3 has 13 amino acids. CDR3 protein: CASSQGLNEKLFF. CDR3 in DNA: TGTGCCAGCAGCCAGGGTTTAAATGAAAAACTGTTTTTT.